The 30 T cell receptor beta chains listed next were all sequenced from one sample in a study of T-cell memory formation after mild COVID-19. TCRdb itself ran the 5' RACE reads through MiXCR, one entry per CDR3 protein. The sample lists around 510,000 distinct CDR3 sequences, about 20% occurring once. Sequencing was performed on PBMCs or a T cell subset sorted from them (not recorded which). The receptor set was obtained from an adult woman who had mild COVID-19 (a few samples of this study predate the infection). Cell type and time point are not known.

The chain employs TRBV11-3 and TRBJ1-2, with 11 bases identical to TRBD1. The length of the CDR3 is 13 residues. Germline-derived CDR1 and CDR2 are SGHNT and YENEEA. Losses at the gene ends were 4 bases for V and 7 bases for J; bases not matched to a gene: 2. CDR3 sequence reads: CASSWTGGFGYTF. DNA of the CDR3: TGTGCCAGCAGCTGGACAGGGGGCTTTGGCTACACCTTC.

The chain links TRBV7-9 to TRBJ2-1; D is undetermined. This CDR3 has 16 amino acids. V was pared by 4 bases and J by 10 bases, with 23 bases between. The germline CDR1 and CDR2 sequences are SEHNR and FQNEAQ (reference sequence). This CDR3 is CASSSFGATNAREQFF. For the CDR3, the DNA is TGTGCCAGCAGCTCCTTCGGAGCGACAAACGCAAGGGAGCAGTTCTTC.

J is TRBJ1-6 and V is TRBV20-1; TRBD1 agrees at 10 bases. Germline V gene sequence: CDR1 DFQATT, CDR2 SNEGSKA (reference sequence). With V trimmed by 5 bases and J by 10 bases, 8 bases remained unmatched. This CDR3 is built from 14 residues. The CDR3 coding sequence is TGCAGTGCTTCCGACAGGGGGCGAAGCTCACCCCTCCACTTT. Its protein product is CSASDRGRSSPLHF.

The chain links TRBV24-1 to TRBJ2-2, with D maybe TRBD2 (5 bases). V shed 2 bases and J shed 9 bases, with 12 bases lying between them. The germline V gene encodes CDR1 KGHDR and CDR2 SFDVKD. This CDR3 contains 14 residues. The CDR3 coding sequence is TGTGCCACCAGTGATTACGGGGAACACCGGGAGCTGTTTTTT. It yields the protein CATSDYGEHRELFF.

The chain has TRBV6-1 and TRBJ1-5; a weak D match, TRBD1 (6 bases). V was shortened by 6 bases and J by 7 bases, with 19 bases between the two germline ends. Germline loops: CDR1 MNHNS, CDR2 SASEGT. The CDR3 consists of 15 residues. CDR3 bases: TGTGCCAGCAGCCACCTAACAGGGCTGGACCAGCCCCAGCATTTT. Its protein is CASSHLTGLDQPQHF.

This clonotype was counted a few times. The chain has TRBV6-4 and TRBJ1-1, with D perhaps TRBD1 (5 bases). Germline CDR1 and CDR2: MRHNA and SNTAGT. The CDR3 length is 16 residues. Trimming took 5 bases from V and 4 from J, leaving 20 bases between them. As DNA, the CDR3 is TGTGCCAGCAGTCCCTATCGGTTCGGGGGGATCACTGAAGCTTTCTTT. It specifies CASSPYRFGGITEAFF.

Note on this clonotype: A junction boundary mismatches the germline segment, possibly from a read error. The genes are TRBV7-9 and TRBJ2-3; 12 positions match TRBD2. Germline loops: CDR1 SEHNR, CDR2 FQNEAQ (reference sequence). The CDR3 spans 15 residues. The CDR3 here is CASSLAGGPQDTQYF. DNA of the CDR3: TGTGCCAGCAGCCTAGCGGGAGGGCCTCAAGATACGCAGTATTTT.

The chain carries TRBV28 and TRBJ2-2; D remains unclear. Germline V gene data show CDR1 as MDHEN and CDR2 as SYDVKM. This CDR3 has 15 amino acids. V lost 3 bases and J 4 bases, leaving 12 bases between the germline ends. CDR3 nucleotides: TGTGCCAGCAGTTTGGGTGGCAGGCCCACCGGGGAGCTGTTTTTT. As protein: CASSLGGRPTGELFF.

This clonotype showed up just a few times. J is TRBJ2-5 and V is TRBV4-3; D is possibly TRBD1 or TRBD2 (5 bases each). The ends were cut back, 0 bases at V and 5 bases at J, with 19 bases in the middle. This CDR3 has 17 amino acids. CDR1 and CDR2 from the germline V gene are LGHNA and YSLEER. The chain's CDR3 is CASSQERSESWGETQYF. Written as DNA, the CDR3 is TGCGCCAGCAGCCAAGAGAGGTCGGAGTCTTGGGGGGAGACCCAGTACTTC.

The V gene is TRBV10-3, the J gene TRBJ2-3, with D possibly matching TRBD1 (5 bases). V lost 4 bases to trimming and J lost 5 bases, with 16 bases between them. Germline V gene sequence: CDR1 ENHRY, CDR2 SYGVKD. CDR3 length: 15 residues. CDR3 in amino acids: CAISADDPRVDTQYF. The CDR3 DNA follows: TGTGCCATCAGTGCAGACGACCCCAGGGTAGATACGCAGTATTTT.

This clonotype appeared a few times. The chain uses TRBV15 and TRBJ2-1; D gene ambiguous. CDR1 is LNHNV and CDR2 is YYDKDF in the germline V gene (reference sequence). This CDR3 region has 13 residues. Deletions cut 1 base from V and 3 bases from J, with 4 bases between. In nucleotides, the CDR3 is TGTGCCACCAGCAGAGTGAGCTACAATGAGCAGTTCTTC. This sequence encodes CATSRVSYNEQFF.

This clonotype was found a few times. CDR3 protein: CASKDLWTANYGYTF. The CDR3, as DNA: TGTGCCAGTAAGGATCTCTGGACAGCTAACTATGGCTACACCTTC. The chain joins TRBV19 to TRBJ1-2, with D possibly matching TRBD1 (6 bases). The CDR3 has 15 residues. Germline assignment: CDR1 LNHDA and CDR2 SQIVND (reference sequence). Deletions cut 7 bases from V and 0 bases from J, with 15 bases between.

The chain recombines TRBV5-5 with TRBJ2-1, with TRBD2 as a possible D gene (6 bases). The germline gives CDR1 SGHKS, CDR2 YYEKEE (reference sequence). The CDR3 covers 16 residues. With 3 bases removed from V and 0 bases from J, the gap between germline ends came to 13 bases. CDR3 DNA: TGTGCCAGCAGCTGGGGGACTTCCAGCTCCTACAATGAGCAGTTCTTC. Translation: CASSWGTSSSYNEQFF.

J is TRBJ1-4 and V is TRBV5-4, with D tentatively TRBD1 (6 bases). Germline CDR1 reads SGHNT; CDR2 reads YYREEE (reference sequence). This CDR3 contains 14 residues. The V gene lost 4 bases and the J gene lost 6 bases, with 13 bases spanning the gap. The CDR3 DNA follows: TGTGCCAGCAGCCTGGATCAGGGGTATGAAAAACTGTTTTTT. Encoded protein: CASSLDQGYEKLFF.

The chain combines TRBV24-1 with TRBJ1-5; a weak D match, TRBD1 (6 bases). The CDR3 is made up of 16 amino acids. The V gene's germline CDR1 is KGHDR and CDR2 SFDVKD. The V end was cut by 2 bases, the J end by 3 bases, with 13 bases between. DNA of the CDR3: TGTGCCACCAGTGATTCGGGGGGCAGAGACAATCAGCCCCAGCATTTT. Its protein product is CATSDSGGRDNQPQHF.

The CDR3 nucleotides read TGTGCCAGCTCACCACCGGGACTAGGCACAGATACGCAGTATTTT. This gives the protein CASSPPGLGTDTQYF. The chain joins TRBV18 to TRBJ2-3; 8 bases map to TRBD2. Germline CDR1 KGHSH, CDR2 LQKENI. The CDR3 length is 15 residues. V shed 0 bases and J 1 base; nucleotides not matched to a gene: 0.

This clonotype has only a few counts. This rearrangement joins TRBV11-1 to TRBJ1-2, with TRBD1 identical over 10 bases. In germline, CDR1 is SGHAT, CDR2 FQDESV (reference sequence). V shed 3 bases, J shed 12 bases, and the junction held 7 bases outside the gene matches. This CDR3 has 13 amino acids. The CDR3 DNA reads as TGTGCCAGCAGCTTTCTGACAGGGGGCAAGGACACCTTC. This gives the protein CASSFLTGGKDTF.

The table lists this clonotype with a few counts. The chain is built from TRBV6-1 and TRBJ2-3; weak D call: TRBD1 (5 bases). Germline V gene lookup returns CDR1 MNHNS and CDR2 SASEGT. The CDR3 totals 12 residues. The V end was cut by 8 bases, the J end by 2 bases, with 8 bases between. As DNA, the CDR3 is TGTGCCAGCGGGGCTCCCACAGATACGCAGTATTTT. Protein sequence: CASGAPTDTQYF.

This clonotype is medium-sized (0.01 to 0.1%) by share. The chain recombines TRBV7-6 with TRBJ2-7, with TRBD1 identical over 9 bases. There are 15 residues in the CDR3. Per germline, CDR1 SGHVS and CDR2 FNYEAQ. Trimming removed 3 bases from V and 2 bases from J; junction bases left unmatched: 5. The CDR3 sequence: CASSFGTGLTYEQYF. The CDR3 coding sequence is TGTGCCAGCAGCTTCGGGACAGGGCTAACCTACGAGCAGTACTTC.

This chain uses TRBV7-2 with TRBJ1-5; D not certain. This CDR3 region has 14 residues. The germline V and J ends were trimmed by 2 bases and 3 bases, with 8 bases remaining between them. Germline CDR1 reads SGHTA; CDR2 reads FQGNSA. CDR3 sequence: CASSLNGNNQPQHF. The CDR3 nucleotides read TGTGCCAGCAGCTTAAACGGAAACAATCAGCCCCAGCATTTT.

This chain uses TRBV5-1 with TRBJ1-6, with 12 bases that match TRBD1. After removal of 3 bases from V and 10 bases from J, the junction contained 11 bases not matched to a gene. Germline loops: CDR1 SGHRS, CDR2 YFSETQ. The CDR3 spans 17 residues. In DNA, the CDR3 is TGCGCCAGCAGCTACGGGGACAGGGGGCTAGTCACATCACCCCTCCACTTT. Translating gives CASSYGDRGLVTSPLHF.

A few counts support this clonotype. V usage is TRBV6-4 and J usage is TRBJ2-1; perhaps D is TRBD1 or TRBD2 (5 bases each). Germline V gene data show CDR1 as MRHNA and CDR2 as SNTAGT. The CDR3 runs to 18 residues. V was clipped by 5 bases and J by 2 bases, with 22 bases between them. CDR3 loop: CASSPRDLFPQAYNEQFF. The CDR3 DNA is TGTGCCAGCAGTCCCCGGGACCTTTTTCCCCAGGCCTACAATGAGCAGTTCTTC.

The V and J genes are TRBV7-9 and TRBJ2-3, with 10 bases matching TRBD2. Looked up from germline, CDR1 is SEHNR and CDR2 is FQNEAQ (reference sequence). CDR3 length: 15 amino acids. With 5 bases clipped from V and 2 bases from J, the junction kept 4 bases outside the gene matches. CDR3 in amino acids: CASSLGTSATDTQYF. In DNA, the CDR3 is TGTGCCAGCAGCCTCGGGACTAGCGCCACAGATACGCAGTATTTT.

This clonotype was found a few times. The V call is TRBV5-6, the J call TRBJ2-1, with TRBD2 matching over 12 bases. The CDR3 loop spans 16 amino acids. The J segment lost 7 bases and the V segment lost 2 bases, leaving 7 bases of the junction unmatched. Germline assignment: CDR1 SGHDT and CDR2 YYEEEE. CDR3 sequence (DNA): TGTGCCAGCAGCTTCCGACTAGCGGGAGTAAAAAATGAGCAGTTCTTC. This encodes CASSFRLAGVKNEQFF.

This clonotype was counted only a few times. J is TRBJ2-5 and V is TRBV3-1, with 9 bases matching TRBD1. The CDR3 runs 17 residues. Trimming at V came to 3 bases and at J to 3 bases, leaving 11 bases not matched to a gene. Germline values: CDR1 LGHDT, CDR2 YNNKEL (reference sequence). Here the CDR3 reads CASSHSGQGGMEETQYF. CDR3 coding DNA: TGTGCCAGCAGCCATTCGGGACAGGGAGGGATGGAAGAGACCCAGTACTTC.

This clonotype was found a few times. The chain combines TRBV4-1 with TRBJ2-5, with D unclear. Trimming took off 3 bases at V and 0 bases at J, with 17 bases between the two ends. There are 17 residues in the CDR3. Looked up from germline, CDR1 is MGHRA and CDR2 is YSYEKL. The CDR3 here is CASSHNVIGANQETQYF. In DNA form, the CDR3 reads TGCGCCAGCAGCCACAACGTGATCGGAGCGAACCAAGAGACCCAGTACTTC.

This rearrangement joins TRBV7-2 to TRBJ1-6; D is uncertain. CDR3 length equals 15 residues. Trimming pared 1 base from V and 10 bases from J, leaving 14 bases between. Germline-derived CDR1 and CDR2 are SGHTA and FQGNSA. This CDR3 reads CASSLGTLGRSPLHF. The CDR3 coding sequence is TGTGCCAGCAGCTTAGGAACGTTGGGGAGGTCACCCCTCCACTTT.

This clonotype occurred a few times. This chain uses TRBV4-2 with TRBJ1-4, with 8 nucleotides matching TRBD1. This CDR3 spans 16 amino acids. The germline V gene encodes CDR1 LGHNA and CDR2 YNFKEQ. The V and J ends lost 3 bases and 6 bases, in that order; junction bases with no gene match: 9. CDR3 bases: TGTGCCAGCAGCCAGCATGCGGACAGGGAGTATGAAAAACTGTTTTTT. Amino acid sequence: CASSQHADREYEKLFF.

This clonotype was counted a few times. Written as DNA, the CDR3 is TGTGCCATCAGTGACCGGGGGTCGGCGGACTATGGCTACACCTTC. Its protein is CAISDRGSADYGYTF. The genes are TRBV10-3 and TRBJ1-2; maybe TRBD1 (5 bases). The CDR3 is 15 amino acids. Germline loops: CDR1 ENHRY, CDR2 SYGVKD. Trimming left V 3 bases short and J 3 bases short, with 14 bases between.

The gene calls are TRBV29-1 and TRBJ1-1; no clear D gene. This CDR3 contains 14 residues. The V end lost 3 bases, the J end lost 3 bases, and 14 bases lay between the germline ends. CDR1 and CDR2 (germline): SQVTM, ANQGSEA. CDR3 region: CSVDSIREDTEAFF. The CDR3 DNA reads TGCAGCGTTGACTCTATTCGGGAAGACACTGAAGCTTTCTTT.